This passage covers 5 T cell receptor beta chains from one sample sequenced in a study of CD8 T cells in ankylosing spondylitis. The study, taken as a whole, reports: There was a TCR beta motif, made of 7 or 8 highly homologous variants, that appeared characteristic of ankylosing spondylitis blood.

In TCRdb, the 5' RACE reads were re-called with MiXCR into one record per CDR3 protein. The sample includes roughly 450,000 distinct CDR3 sequences, about 25% of them seen just once. Their recognized antigens are unknown. The sequencing sample was made of blood, either unsorted or a sorted T cell fraction (not recorded which). The receptor source for this set is a male donor with ankylosing spondylitis.

This clonotype was seen more than once but under ten times. V usage is TRBV29-1 and J usage is TRBJ2-1; TRBD2 aligns across 9 bases. There are 14 residues in the CDR3. Trimming at V came to 6 bases and at J to 4 bases, leaving 7 bases not matched to a gene. Germline CDR1 is SQVTM and CDR2 is ANQGSEA. The DNA for the CDR3 is TGCAGCGTGCCGCCTAGCGGGGCATACAATGAGCAGTTCTTC. Translated: CSVPPSGAYNEQFF.

The count of this clonotype is one. The J gene is TRBJ2-1, the V gene TRBV24-1, with TRBD1 matching over 8 bases. The J segment lost 0 bases and the V segment lost 4 bases, leaving 4 bases of the junction unmatched. This CDR3 is 16 amino acids long. Looked up from germline, CDR1 is KGHDR and CDR2 is SFDVKD. In DNA form, the CDR3 reads TGTGCCACCAGTGAAACGACAGGGGTCTCCTACAATGAGCAGTTCTTC. Amino acids: CATSETTGVSYNEQFF.

This clonotype appeared a few times. V usage is TRBV20-1 and J usage is TRBJ2-7; TRBD2 agrees at 10 bases. With 2 bases clipped from V and 4 bases from J, the junction kept 8 bases outside the gene matches. Per the germline V gene, CDR1 is DFQATT and CDR2 is SNEGSKA (reference sequence). There are 15 residues in the CDR3. CDR3 region: CSARRASGSRYEQYF. The DNA of the CDR3 is TGCAGTGCTAGAAGGGCTAGCGGGAGTAGGTACGAGCAGTACTTC.

There are a few counts of this clonotype. V and J are TRBV24-1 and TRBJ1-2; 10 bases match TRBD1. Germline V CDR1 and CDR2: KGHDR, SFDVKD. This CDR3 is 15 amino acids long. Germline trimming cut 4 bases from V and 6 bases from J; bases unmatched to any gene: 7. The CDR3 reads CATSDPAGTGDGYTF. The CDR3 DNA reads as TGTGCCACCAGTGACCCAGCCGGGACAGGGGATGGCTACACCTTC.

This clonotype has only a few counts. This chain joins TRBV5-1 and TRBJ2-4; D uncertain. The germline V gene has CDR1 SGHRS and CDR2 YFSETQ. The CDR3 length is 14 residues. Trimming pared 3 bases from V and 6 bases from J, leaving 13 bases between. The CDR3 nucleotides read TGCGCCAGCAGCTCCAGTGAGACTTTAAACATTCAGTACTTC. This encodes CASSSSETLNIQYF.